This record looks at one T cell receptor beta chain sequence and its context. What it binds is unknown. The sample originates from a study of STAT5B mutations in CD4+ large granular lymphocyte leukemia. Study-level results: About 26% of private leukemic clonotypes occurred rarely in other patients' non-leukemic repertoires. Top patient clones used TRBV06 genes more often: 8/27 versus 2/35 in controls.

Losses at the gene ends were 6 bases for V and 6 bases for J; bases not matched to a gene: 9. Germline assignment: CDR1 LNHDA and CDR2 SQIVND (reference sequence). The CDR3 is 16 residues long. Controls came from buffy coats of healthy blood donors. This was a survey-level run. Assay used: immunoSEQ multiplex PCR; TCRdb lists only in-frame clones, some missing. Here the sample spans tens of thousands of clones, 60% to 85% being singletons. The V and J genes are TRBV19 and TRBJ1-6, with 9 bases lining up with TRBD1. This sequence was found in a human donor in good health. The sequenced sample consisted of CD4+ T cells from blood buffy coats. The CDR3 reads CASSNLGGQGNSPLHF. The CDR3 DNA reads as TGTGCCAGTAGCAACCTCGGGGGACAGGGTAATTCACCCCTCCACTTT.